The 17 T cell receptor beta chains given below trace back to one sample, sequenced in a study of brain T cells in children with intractable seizures. Assay: immunoSEQ multiplex PCR; the TCRdb copy retains only in-frame clones and omits some. The sample has 300,000 to 400,000 clones, over 90% seen once. The time point: blood from clinic visit 5 months post-surgery; TSC patient then seizure free. Here the sequenced sample was peripheral blood, taken 5 to 6 months after surgery. The receptors here all came from a boy less than two years old with tuberous sclerosis and intractable seizures.

The CDR3: CATSDAQGPYEQYF. DNA of the CDR3: TGTGCCACCAGTGATGCGCAGGGGCCCTACGAGCAGTACTTC. J is TRBJ2-7 and V is TRBV24-1; tentatively, D is TRBD1 (6 bases). The V end lost 3 bases, the J end lost 2 bases, and 10 bases lay between the germline ends. The CDR3 consists of 14 residues. The V gene's germline CDR1 is KGHDR and CDR2 SFDVKD.

The chain is built from TRBV5-4 and TRBJ2-1, with TRBD1 identical over 7 bases. This CDR3 contains 14 residues. With V trimmed by 3 bases and J by 7 bases, 7 bases remained unmatched. The germline gives CDR1 SGHNT, CDR2 YYREEE (reference sequence). Written as DNA, the CDR3 is TGTGCCAGCAGCTCCGATGACAGGGTAAATGAGCAGTTCTTC. Translated: CASSSDDRVNEQFF.

V usage is TRBV19 and J usage is TRBJ1-2; maybe TRBD1 (6 bases). CDR1 is LNHDA and CDR2 is SQIVND in the germline V gene (reference sequence). Trimming took off 0 bases at V and 5 bases at J, with 13 bases between the two ends. CDR3 length equals 15 residues. For the CDR3, the DNA is TGTGCCAGTAGTATAGATACAGGGTTGGGTTATGGCTACACCTTC. It specifies CASSIDTGLGYGYTF.

J is TRBJ2-7 and V is TRBV5-1, with D maybe TRBD1 (6 bases). The CDR3 loop spans 12 amino acids. Germline V gives CDR1 SGHRS, CDR2 YFSETQ. Trimming cost V 4 bases and J 3 bases, with 8 bases left between them. CDR3 protein: CASSAQGYEQYF. The CDR3 region has the DNA TGCGCCAGCAGCGCACAGGGCTACGAGCAGTACTTC. The whole variable domain, remainder taken from reference TRBV5-1 and TRBJ2-7, is KAGVTQTPRYLIKTRGQQVTLSCSPISGHRSVSWYQQTPGQGLQFLFEYFSETQRNKGNFPGRFSGRQFSNSRSEMNVSTLELGDSALYLCASSAQGYEQYFGPGTRLTVT.

CDR3: CASSSRQEINEKLFF. As DNA, the CDR3 is TGTGCCAGCAGCTCCCGACAGGAGATTAATGAAAAACTGTTTTTT. This chain joins TRBV13 and TRBJ1-4; D is perhaps TRBD1 (6 bases). This CDR3 comprises 15 residues. CDR1 PRHDT and CDR2 FYEKMQ come from the germline V gene (reference sequence). V was cut by 4 bases and J by 4 bases, with 13 bases left in between.

The rearrangement uses TRBV18 and TRBJ2-7; TRBD1 matches 9 bases. In germline, CDR1 is KGHSH, CDR2 LQKENI. V shed 3 bases, J shed 1 base, and the junction held 4 bases outside the gene matches. The CDR3 has 15 amino acids. The CDR3 loop is CASSPTGTGSYEQYF. In DNA form, the CDR3 reads TGTGCCAGCTCACCGACCGGGACAGGGTCCTACGAGCAGTACTTC.

V gene TRBV7-9 combines with J gene TRBJ1-2; the D gene is possibly TRBD1 (6 bases). V lost 4 bases and J lost 4, with 13 bases in between. Germline V gives CDR1 SEHNR, CDR2 FQNEAQ (reference sequence). This CDR3 spans 14 amino acids. CDR3 DNA: TGTGCCAGCAGCTCTGGGGACATAGGCTATGGCTACACCTTC. Its protein product is CASSSGDIGYGYTF.

The CDR3 region has the DNA TGTGCCAGCAGCCCCAGGGAGGGAGGGGACTACGAGCAGTACTTC. It encodes CASSPREGGDYEQYF. The chain combines TRBV7-9 with TRBJ2-7, with 7 bases identical to TRBD2. V dropped 5 bases and J dropped 3; count of bases not matched to a gene: 10. The CDR3 spans 15 residues. Germline V CDR1 and CDR2: SEHNR, FQNEAQ (reference sequence).

V gene TRBV7-9 combines with J gene TRBJ1-3, with 7 bases fitting TRBD1. V gave up 4 bases and J gave up 0 bases; unmatched junction bases: 9. This CDR3 is 17 amino acids long. Germline assignment: CDR1 SEHNR and CDR2 FQNEAQ (reference sequence). CDR3 protein: CASSSITGASSGNTIYF. DNA of the CDR3: TGTGCCAGCAGCTCCATTACAGGGGCCTCCTCTGGAAACACCATATATTTT.

The chain joins TRBV19 to TRBJ1-1, with D perhaps TRBD1 (5 bases). The V gene's germline CDR1 is LNHDA and CDR2 SQIVND (reference sequence). CDR3 length: 15 amino acids. Trimming removed 5 bases from V and 4 bases from J, with 17 bases in between. The CDR3 DNA reads as TGTGCCAGTAGTCTCGGGACGGGGGGGAGCACTGAAGCTTTCTTT. Translated, it gives CASSLGTGGSTEAFF.

This chain joins TRBV9 and TRBJ2-5; D is ambiguous. Germline-derived CDR1 and CDR2 are SGDLS and YYNGEE. With 9 bases removed from V and 0 bases from J, the gap between germline ends came to 9 bases. There are 12 residues in the CDR3. The CDR3 is CAIILYQETQYF. The CDR3, as DNA: TGTGCCATAATACTATACCAAGAGACCCAGTACTTC.

The chain joins TRBV19 to TRBJ2-7; 7 bases are shared with TRBD1. CDR3 length equals 14 residues. Trimming at V came to 3 bases and at J to 2 bases, leaving 4 bases not matched to a gene. CDR1 is LNHDA and CDR2 is SQIVND in the germline V gene (reference sequence). CDR3 nucleotides: TGTGCCAGTAGTATTTCAGGGGGAACCTACGAGCAGTACTTC. Its translation: CASSISGGTYEQYF.

The V call is TRBV7-3, the J call TRBJ2-7, with 8 bases lining up with TRBD2. After removal of 7 bases from V and 4 bases from J, the junction contained 18 bases not matched to a gene. The V gene's germline CDR1 is SGHTA and CDR2 FQGTGA. CDR3 length: 17 amino acids. The CDR3 loop reads CASTNEGWVAGKYEQYF. Here the CDR3 DNA reads TGTGCCAGCACCAACGAGGGGTGGGTAGCGGGAAAGTACGAGCAGTACTTC.

The chain employs TRBV27 and TRBJ1-6; maybe TRBD1 (5 bases). V was pared by 2 bases and J by 10 bases, with 12 bases between. Germline V gives CDR1 MNHEY, CDR2 SMNVEV (reference sequence). This CDR3 region has 14 residues. Here the CDR3 reads CASSLEGRLSPLHF. CDR3 coding DNA: TGTGCCAGCAGTTTAGAGGGACGGCTATCACCCCTCCACTTT.

This chain connects TRBV21-1 to TRBJ2-3. TRBV21-1 is a pseudogene segment. The CDR3 totals 14 residues. CDR3 in amino acids: CASSTRTRRDTQYF. The CDR3 DNA reads as TGTGCCAGCAGCACCCGGACGCGGCGAGATACGCAGTATTTT.

The chain recombines TRBV5-1 with TRBJ1-4; D is unresolved. Trimming cost V 1 base and J 4 bases, with 11 bases left between them. The length of the CDR3 is 15 residues. Germline V gives CDR1 SGHRS, CDR2 YFSETQ. CDR3 protein: CASSLTRQINEKLFF. The DNA of the CDR3 is TGCGCCAGCAGCTTGACCCGGCAGATTAATGAAAAACTGTTTTTT.

The rearrangement joins TRBV5-6 to TRBJ2-7, with D perhaps matching TRBD1 or TRBD2 (5 bases each). V dropped 6 bases and J dropped 2 bases, with 15 bases sitting between them. The CDR3 is made up of 14 amino acids. Germline lookup yields CDR1 SGHDT and CDR2 YYEEEE. CDR3 region: CASNDGGTTYEQYF. Here the CDR3 DNA reads TGTGCCAGCAACGATGGGGGAACCACCTACGAGCAGTACTTC. The full variable domain, completed using reference TRBV5-6 and TRBJ2-7, is DAGVTQSPTHLIKTRGQQVTLRCSPKSGHDTVSWYQQALGQGPQFIFQYYEEEERQRGNFPDRFSGHQFPNYSSELNVNALLLGDSALYLCASNDGGTTYEQYFGPGTRLTVT.